This T cell receptor beta chain was found in a study of monozygotic twins with inflammatory bowel disease. TCRdb reprocessed the 5' RACE reads, keeping one entry per CDR3 protein, no DNA. Recorded here are roughly 200,000 distinct CDR3 sequences; the top ten clones represent 1.5% to 2%. The material sequenced was blood. The sequence derives from a human donor with ulcerative colitis or Crohn's disease, or a healthy co-twin of an affected twin (not recorded which).

CDR3 sequence reads: CASIRQGKETQYF. The chain is built from TRBV5-4 and TRBJ2-5; TCRdb gives TRBD1 as the D gene, but with no DNA this cannot be confirmed. The CDR3 has 13 amino acids. Germline-derived CDR1 and CDR2 are SGHNT and YYREEE (reference sequence). The full variable domain, completed using reference TRBV5-4 and TRBJ2-5, is ETGVTQSPTHLIKTRGQQVTLRCSSQSGHNTVSWYQQALGQGPQFIFQYYREEENGRGNFPPRFSGLQFPNYSSELNVNALELDDSALYLCASIRQGKETQYFGPGTRLLVL.